The 8 T cell receptor beta chains below all came from one sample that was sequenced in a study of blood T cell repertoires in COVID-19. Method: immunoSEQ multiplex PCR; TCRdb's copy keeps in-frame clones and lacks some. Of 220,000 or so clones in the sample, around nine tenths were seen once. Material: PBMCs or T cells enriched from blood (not recorded which). These receptors all stem from a woman aged 45-65 years with acute COVID-19.

The chain recombines TRBV6-5 with TRBJ1-6; 9 bases are shared with TRBD1. Germline V CDR1 and CDR2: MNHEY, SVGAGI. This CDR3 is 14 amino acids long. With V trimmed by 9 bases and J by 10 bases, 10 bases remained unmatched. DNA for the CDR3: TGTGCCAGTAAACCGGGACAGGGCCGGTCACCCCTCCACTTT. Its translation: CASKPGQGRSPLHF.

The chain has TRBV18 and TRBJ2-5, with D possibly being TRBD2 (6 bases). The CDR3 is made up of 16 amino acids. CDR1 and CDR2 from the germline V gene are KGHSH and LQKENI. V lost 1 base and J lost 2, with 14 bases in between. DNA for the CDR3: TGTGCCAGCTCACCACGGGGGGATCGAGGGCAAGAGACCCAGTACTTC. It encodes CASSPRGDRGQETQYF.

This chain uses TRBV5-1 with TRBJ2-7, with 10 bases aligning to TRBD1. The germline CDR1 and CDR2 sequences are SGHRS and YFSETQ. This CDR3 has 16 residues. V gave up 5 bases and J gave up 0 bases; unmatched junction bases: 8. CDR3 loop: CASRYSGQGNSYEQYF. CDR3 nucleotides: TGCGCCAGCAGATACTCGGGACAGGGGAACTCCTACGAGCAGTACTTC. Based on the CDR3 plus reference TRBV5-1 and TRBJ2-7, the full variable domain is KAGVTQTPRYLIKTRGQQVTLSCSPISGHRSVSWYQQTPGQGLQFLFEYFSETQRNKGNFPGRFSGRQFSNSRSEMNVSTLELGDSALYLCASRYSGQGNSYEQYFGPGTRLTVT.

The chain recombines TRBV9 with TRBJ2-5; 7 bases agree with TRBD2. In germline, CDR1 is SGDLS, CDR2 YYNGEE. V dropped 4 bases and J dropped 1; count of bases not matched to a gene: 16. The CDR3 is made up of 18 amino acids. In DNA, the CDR3 is TGTGCCAGCAGCTTTCTCCGGGAAGGCGGGAGAGTCCAAGAGACCCAGTACTTC. This codes for CASSFLREGGRVQETQYF.

The chain uses TRBV18 and TRBJ1-1; D gene uncertain. The CDR3 has 13 residues. Trimming removed 0 bases from V and 8 bases from J, with 10 bases in between. Germline CDR1 reads KGHSH; CDR2 reads LQKENI. The CDR3 region has the DNA TGTGCCAGCTCACCACCTTTGGGCTTAGAAGCTTTCTTT. Amino acid sequence: CASSPPLGLEAFF.

This clone was picked up one time. The chain combines TRBV24-1 with TRBJ2-1; 9 bases map to TRBD2. CDR1 is KGHDR and CDR2 is SFDVKD in the germline V gene. The trim removed 4 bases at V and 0 bases at J, leaving 9 bases unmatched. The CDR3 extends over 18 amino acids. Here the CDR3 DNA reads TGTGCCACCAGTGACCCGACCAAAGCGGGAGGCTCCTACAATGAGCAGTTCTTC. Amino acids: CATSDPTKAGGSYNEQFF.

The rearrangement joins TRBV10-2 to TRBJ2-3; no clear D. V dropped 0 bases and J dropped 1 base, with 11 bases sitting between them. Germline CDR1 is WSHSY and CDR2 is SAAADI. This CDR3 is 16 amino acids long. CDR3 amino acids: CASSESGAYGTDTQYF. Here the CDR3 DNA reads TGCGCCAGCAGTGAGTCGGGCGCTTATGGCACAGATACGCAGTATTTT.

The rearrangement uses TRBV19 and TRBJ2-1, with 10 bases identical to TRBD1. Germline CDR1 LNHDA, CDR2 SQIVND (reference sequence). Trimming removed 7 bases from V and 7 bases from J; junction bases left unmatched: 7. This CDR3 region has 14 residues. Written as DNA, the CDR3 is TGTGCCAGTAAGCCGGACAGGGGGAATAATGAGCAGTTCTTC. As protein: CASKPDRGNNEQFF.